In this sample, the clone carrying this T cell receptor (beta chain) turned up many times. What it recognizes is unknown. It was with a sample-barcoded 5' primer and a J-beta primer mix that a second PCR of about 6 to 12 cycles was run. Template switching added a 12-random-nucleotide identifier to every cDNA molecule. Each single sample gave us at least 3 million CDR3-containing paired-end reads. TCRdb called the 5' RACE reads again in MiXCR, with one record for every CDR3 protein. The sample records approximately 810,000 distinct CDR3 sequences, around 30% being singletons. Germline assignment: CDR1 MNHNY and CDR2 SVGAGI (reference sequence). The CDR3 totals 14 residues. The ends lost 9 bases at V and 0 bases at J; junction bases unmatched: 7. The data are from a study of blood T cells in healthy people across ages. Study-level results: The study found TCR beta diversity correlated strongly with naive T cell percentage.

The chain uses TRBV6-6 and TRBJ2-7; 8 nucleotides align to TRBD1. This TCR came from a woman of 80 years or more in good health. The material sequenced was blood. Here the CDR3 reads CASRTGQNSYEQYF. CDR3 sequence (DNA): TGTGCCAGTAGGACAGGGCAAAACTCCTACGAGCAGTACTTC.